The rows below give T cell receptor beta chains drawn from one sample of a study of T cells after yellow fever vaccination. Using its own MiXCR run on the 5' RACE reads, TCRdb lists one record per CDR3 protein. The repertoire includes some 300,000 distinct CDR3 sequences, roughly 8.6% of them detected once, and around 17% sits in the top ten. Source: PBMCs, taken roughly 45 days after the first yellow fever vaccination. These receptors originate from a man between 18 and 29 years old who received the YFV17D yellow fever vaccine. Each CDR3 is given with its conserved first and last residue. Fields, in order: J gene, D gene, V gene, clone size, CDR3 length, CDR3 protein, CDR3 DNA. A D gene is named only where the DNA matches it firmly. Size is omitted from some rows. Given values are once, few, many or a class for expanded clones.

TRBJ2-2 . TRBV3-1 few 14 CASSQAINTGELFF TGTGCCAGCAGCCAAGCAATAAACACCGGGGAGCTGTTTTTT
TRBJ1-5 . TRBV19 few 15 CASSKGWGGDQPQHF TGTGCCAGTTCTAAGGGGTGGGGAGGAGATCAGCCCCAGCATTTT
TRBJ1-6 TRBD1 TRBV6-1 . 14 CASTRQQGASPLHF TGTGCCAGCACAAGGCAACAGGGGGCTTCACCCCTCCACTTT
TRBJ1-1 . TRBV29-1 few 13 CSGGQQGNTEAFF TGCAGCGGCGGCCAGCAGGGGAACACTGAAGCTTTCTTT
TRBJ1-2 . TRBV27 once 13 CASSFRQNYGYTF TGTGCCAGCAGTTTCAGACAGAACTATGGCTACACCTTC
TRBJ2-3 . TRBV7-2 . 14 CASSPRMWAGTQYF TGTGCCAGCAGCCCGAGGATGTGGGCAGGGACGCAGTATTTT
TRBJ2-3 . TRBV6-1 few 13 CASSLAWTDTQYF TGTGCCAGCAGTCTGGCATGGACAGATACGCAGTATTTT
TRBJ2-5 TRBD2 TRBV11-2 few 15 CASSGGRGGQETQYF TGTGCCAGCAGCGGGGGTCGCGGGGGCCAAGAGACCCAGTACTTC
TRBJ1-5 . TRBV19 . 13 CACSTGGHQPQHF TGTGCCTGTAGTACGGGGGGCCATCAGCCCCAGCATTTT
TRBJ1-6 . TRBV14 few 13 CASSQGNNSPLHF TGTGCCAGCAGCCAAGGCAACAATTCACCCCTCCACTTT
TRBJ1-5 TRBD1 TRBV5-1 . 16 CASSQTPTGGNQPQHF TGCGCCAGCAGCCAGACCCCGACAGGGGGCAATCAGCCCCAGCATTTT
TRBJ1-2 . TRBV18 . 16 CASSPAALIGNYGYTF TGTGCCAGCTCACCGGCCGCCCTCATAGGAAACTATGGCTACACCTTC
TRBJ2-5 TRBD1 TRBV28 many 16 CASSRDRGNLQETQYF TGTGCCAGCAGTCGGGACAGGGGAAACCTACAAGAGACCCAGTACTTC
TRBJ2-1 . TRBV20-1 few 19 CSARGRWKNVPSSYNEQFF TGCAGTGCTAGGGGTAGGTGGAAAAACGTACCGAGCTCCTACAATGAGCAGTTCTTC
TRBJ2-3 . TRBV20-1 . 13 CSEQGRGTDTQYF TGCAGTGAACAGGGGAGGGGCACAGATACGCAGTATTTT
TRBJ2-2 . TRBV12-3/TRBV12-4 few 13 CASRGTYTGELFF TGTGCCAGCAGGGGGACTTACACCGGGGAGCTGTTTTTT
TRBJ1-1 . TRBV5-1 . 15 CASSFSGLRNTEAFF TGCGCCAGCAGCTTTTCAGGACTTCGAAACACTGAAGCTTTCTTT
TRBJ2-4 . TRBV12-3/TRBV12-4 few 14 CASTAGVAKNIQYF TGTGCCAGCACCGCAGGGGTAGCCAAAAACATTCAGTACTTC
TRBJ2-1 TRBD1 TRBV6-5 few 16 CASSYRGTGAYNEQFF TGTGCCAGCAGTTACCGGGGGACAGGGGCCTACAATGAGCAGTTCTTC
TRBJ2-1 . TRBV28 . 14 CASRPTITWDEQFF TGTGCCAGCAGGCCTACTATAACCTGGGATGAGCAGTTCTTC
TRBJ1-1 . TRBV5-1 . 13 CASSLDLGSQAFF TGCGCCAGCAGCTTGGATCTCGGCAGCCAAGCTTTCTTT
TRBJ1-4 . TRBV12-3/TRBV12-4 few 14 CASKGTLANEKLFF TGTGCCAGCAAGGGGACCCTGGCTAATGAAAAACTGTTTTTT
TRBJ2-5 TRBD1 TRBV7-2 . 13 CASGTGTQETQYF TGTGCCAGCGGGACAGGGACGCAAGAGACCCAGTACTTC
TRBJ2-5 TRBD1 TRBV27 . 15 CASSLYREQGETQYF TGTGCCAGCAGTTTATATCGGGAACAGGGGGAGACCCAGTACTTC
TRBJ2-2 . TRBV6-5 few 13 CASSYRGPGELFF TGTGCCAGCAGTTACCGGGGTCCCGGGGAGCTGTTTTTT
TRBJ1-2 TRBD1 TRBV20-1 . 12 CSAREGALGYTF TGCAGTGCTAGGGAGGGGGCTCTTGGCTACACCTTC
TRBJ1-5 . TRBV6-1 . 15 CASSVGHLSNQPQHF TGTGCCAGCAGTGTGGGACACCTTAGCAATCAGCCCCAGCATTTT
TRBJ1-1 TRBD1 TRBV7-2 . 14 CASSPTGVRTEAFF TGTGCCAGCAGCCCGACAGGGGTAAGGACTGAAGCTTTCTTT
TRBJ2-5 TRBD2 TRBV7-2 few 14 CASSQGLAEETQYF TGTGCCAGCAGCCAAGGTCTAGCGGAAGAGACCCAGTACTTC
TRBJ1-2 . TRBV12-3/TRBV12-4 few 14 CASSFARGSYGYTF TGTGCCAGCAGTTTCGCCAGAGGTAGCTATGGCTACACCTTC
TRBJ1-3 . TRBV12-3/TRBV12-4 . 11 CASSFGHTIYF TGTGCCAGCAGTTTCGGCCACACCATATATTTT
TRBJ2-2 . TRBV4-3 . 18 CASSHPGGRQGDTGELFF TGCGCCAGCAGCCACCCCGGGGGCCGTCAGGGGGACACCGGGGAGCTGTTTTTT
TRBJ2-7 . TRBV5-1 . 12 CASSLNVYEQYF TGCGCCAGCAGCTTGAATGTTTACGAGCAGTACTTC
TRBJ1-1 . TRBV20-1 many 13 CSASGTGNTEAFF TGCAGTGCTTCCGGGACGGGGAACACTGAAGCTTTCTTT
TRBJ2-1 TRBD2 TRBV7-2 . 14 CASSVGLARGEQFF TGTGCCAGCAGCGTAGGACTAGCTCGGGGTGAGCAGTTCTTC
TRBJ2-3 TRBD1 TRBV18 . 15 CASSPSQGVTDTQYF TGTGCCAGCTCACCCTCTCAGGGGGTTACAGATACGCAGTATTTT
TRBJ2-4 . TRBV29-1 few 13 CSVSTAEFNIQYF TGCAGCGTTTCGACAGCGGAGTTCAACATTCAGTACTTC
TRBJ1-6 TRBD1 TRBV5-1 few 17 CASSFGGQGSFDSPLHF TGCGCCAGCAGCTTCGGGGGACAGGGGTCTTTTGATTCACCCCTCCACTTT
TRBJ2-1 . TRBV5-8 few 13 CASSSGYYNEQFF TGTGCCAGCAGCTCGGGGTATTACAATGAGCAGTTCTTC
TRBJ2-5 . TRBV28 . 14 CASSLSHRTETQYF TGTGCCAGCAGTTTATCCCACAGGACAGAGACCCAGTACTTC
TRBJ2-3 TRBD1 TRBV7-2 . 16 CASSLTARGLADTQYF TGTGCCAGCAGCCTTACGGCCAGGGGGCTCGCAGATACGCAGTATTTT
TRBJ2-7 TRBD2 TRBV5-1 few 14 CASSPERGDYEQYF TGCGCCAGCAGCCCGGAGCGGGGGGACTACGAGCAGTACTTC
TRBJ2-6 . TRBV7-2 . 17 CASSLPPGRSGANVLTF TGTGCCAGCAGCTTACCTCCAGGGAGGTCTGGGGCCAACGTCCTGACTTTC
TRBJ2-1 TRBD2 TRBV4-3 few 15 CASSQDSSGADEQFF TGCGCCAGCAGCCAAGATTCTAGCGGGGCCGATGAGCAGTTCTTC
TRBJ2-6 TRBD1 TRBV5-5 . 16 CASSHNRGSGANVLTF TGTGCCAGCAGCCATAACAGGGGTTCTGGGGCCAACGTCCTGACTTTC
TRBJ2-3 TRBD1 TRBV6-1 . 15 CASRARQGSTDTQYF TGTGCCAGCAGGGCCCGACAGGGAAGCACAGATACGCAGTATTTT
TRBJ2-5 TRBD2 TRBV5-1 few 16 CASSLNPAGGEETQYF TGCGCCAGCAGCTTGAATCCAGCGGGGGGCGAGGAGACCCAGTACTTC
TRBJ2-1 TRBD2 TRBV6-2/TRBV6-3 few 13 CASSHGGVNEQFF TGTGCCAGCAGCCACGGGGGGGTCAATGAGCAGTTCTTC
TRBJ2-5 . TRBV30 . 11 CAWRKQETQYF TGTGCCTGGAGGAAACAAGAGACCCAGTACTTC
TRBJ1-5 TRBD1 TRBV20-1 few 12 CSANRQGQPQHF TGCAGTGCTAACCGACAGGGCCAGCCCCAGCATTTT
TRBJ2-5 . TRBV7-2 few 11 CASSSRGTQYF TGTGCCAGCAGCTCTCGAGGGACCCAGTACTTC